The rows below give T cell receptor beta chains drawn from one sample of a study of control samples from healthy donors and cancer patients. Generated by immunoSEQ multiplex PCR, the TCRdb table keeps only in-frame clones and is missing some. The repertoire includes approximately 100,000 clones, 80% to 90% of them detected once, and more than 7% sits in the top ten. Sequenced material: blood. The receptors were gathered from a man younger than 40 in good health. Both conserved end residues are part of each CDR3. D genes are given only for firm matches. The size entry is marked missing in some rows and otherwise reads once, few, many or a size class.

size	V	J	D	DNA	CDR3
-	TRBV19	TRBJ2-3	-	TGTGCCAGTAGAGAGGACCGTACTAGCACAGATACGCAGTATTTT	CASREDRTSTDTQYF
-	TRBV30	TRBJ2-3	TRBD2	TGTGCCTGGCGCACTAGCGGGGGACGAGATACGCAGTATTTT	CAWRTSGGRDTQYF
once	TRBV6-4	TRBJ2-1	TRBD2	TGTGCCAGCAGTGACCTGGGACTAGAATATGGTGATGAGCAGTTCTTC	CASSDLGLEYGDEQFF
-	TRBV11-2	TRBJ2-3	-	TGTGCCAGCAGCTTAGTCCTGAGCACAGATACGCAGTATTTT	CASSLVLSTDTQYF
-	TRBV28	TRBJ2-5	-	TGTGCCAGCAGTTTTTTAGCAGGGGAGGTCGGGACCCAGTACTTC	CASSFLAGEVGTQYF
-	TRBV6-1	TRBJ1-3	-	TGTGCCAGCAGTGATAGGCGACCGGGGAACACCATATATTTT	CASSDRRPGNTIYF
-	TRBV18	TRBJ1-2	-	TGTGCCAGTAATCAGGGAATAGGCTATGGCTACACCTTC	CASNQGIGYGYTF
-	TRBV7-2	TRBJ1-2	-	TGTGCCAGCACCCCCGGCCCCGGGGGCGGTTATGGCTACACCTTC	CASTPGPGGGYGYTF
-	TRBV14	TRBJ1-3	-	TGTGCCAGCAGCCGAGAGCAGTCAGCTGGAGGAAACACCATATATTTT	CASSREQSAGGNTIYF
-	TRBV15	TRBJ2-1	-	TGTGCCACCAGCAGAGACGTGGGGCGGTACAATGAGCAGTTCTTC	CATSRDVGRYNEQFF
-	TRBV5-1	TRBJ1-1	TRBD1	TGCGCCAGCAGCTTAAGGGACAGGGTCACTGAAGCTTTCTTT	CASSLRDRVTEAFF
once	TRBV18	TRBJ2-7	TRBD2	TGTGCCAGCTCGCCCGGACTAGCGGAGACCTACGAGCAGTACTTC	CASSPGLAETYEQYF
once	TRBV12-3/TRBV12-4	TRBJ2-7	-	TGTGCCAGCAGTTTCGGGGCAGGATACGAGCAGTACTTC	CASSFGAGYEQYF
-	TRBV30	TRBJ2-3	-	TGTGCCTGGAAGGGCCTAGGTCATGTCCACACAGATACGCAGTATTTT	CAWKGLGHVHTDTQYF
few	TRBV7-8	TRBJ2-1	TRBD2	TGTGCCAGCAGCTTTTGGACTAGCGGATACAATGAGCAGTTCTTC	CASSFWTSGYNEQFF
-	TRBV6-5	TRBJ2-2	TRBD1	TGTGCCAGCAGCCGGGACAGGAGGGAGCTGTTTTTT	CASSRDRRELFF
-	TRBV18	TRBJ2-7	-	TGTGCCAGCTCACCATGGGGGGACGGCTACGAGCAGTACTTC	CASSPWGDGYEQYF
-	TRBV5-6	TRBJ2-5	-	TGTGCCAGCAGCTTATATGCCGTCGGAACCCAAGAGACCCAGTACTTC	CASSLYAVGTQETQYF
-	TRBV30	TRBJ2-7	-	TGTGCCTGGAGTGCAATGGACTGGAACTACGAGCAGTACTTC	CAWSAMDWNYEQYF
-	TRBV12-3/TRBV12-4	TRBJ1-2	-	TGTGCCAGCAGTTTGCCCCCGACAGACGGCTACACCTTC	CASSLPPTDGYTF
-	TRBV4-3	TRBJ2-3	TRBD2	TGCGCCAGCAGCCAATTACTAGCGGGAGGGGGGCACACAGATACGCAGTATTTT	CASSQLLAGGGHTDTQYF
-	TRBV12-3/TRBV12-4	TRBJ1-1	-	TGTGCCAGCAACCAATGGGGCGGCACTGAAGCTTTCTTT	CASNQWGGTEAFF
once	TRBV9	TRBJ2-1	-	TGTGCCAGCAGCGTAGACTTGCCCTCCTACAATGAGCAGTTCTTC	CASSVDLPSYNEQFF
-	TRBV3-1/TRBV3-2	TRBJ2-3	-	TGTGCCAGCAGCCAAAGGGGGATCGGGGGGAACGCAGATACGCAGTATTTT	CASSQRGIGGNADTQYF
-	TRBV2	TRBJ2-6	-	TGTGCCATCCTTGGGGCCAACGTCCTGACTTTC	CAILGANVLTF
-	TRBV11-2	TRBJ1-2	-	TGTGCCAGCAGCGACAATCTAAACTATGGCTACACCTTC	CASSDNLNYGYTF
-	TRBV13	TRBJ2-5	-	TGTGCCAGCAGCTTAGGCCTTATCTATACCGAACAAGAGACCCAGTACTTC	CASSLGLIYTEQETQYF
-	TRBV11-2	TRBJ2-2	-	TGTGCCAGCAGCTCGGCAGATACGAACACCGGGGAGCTGTTTTTT	CASSSADTNTGELFF
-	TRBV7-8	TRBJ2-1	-	TGTGCCAGCAGCTCTGGGGGCGGAACCTCGGGTCACGGTGAGCAGTTCTTC	CASSSGGGTSGHGEQFF
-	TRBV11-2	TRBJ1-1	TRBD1	TGTGCCAGCAGCGAGCCGGTAGGACAGGGGACTTTCACTGAAGCTTTCTTT	CASSEPVGQGTFTEAFF
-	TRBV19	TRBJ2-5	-	TGTGCCAGTCGAAGAGGACCAGAGGAAGAGACCCAGTACTTC	CASRRGPEEETQYF
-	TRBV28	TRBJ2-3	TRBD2	TGTGCCAGCAGTCTCTTAGCGGGAGGGCCATCAGATACGCAGTATTTT	CASSLLAGGPSDTQYF
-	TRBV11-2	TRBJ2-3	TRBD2	TGTGCCAGCAGCTTTACAGCGGGAATCACAGATACGCAGTATTTT	CASSFTAGITDTQYF
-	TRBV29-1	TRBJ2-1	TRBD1	TGCAGCGTTGTAGTTCTCTCCGCAGGGGGCTTCTACAATGAGCAGTTCTTC	CSVVVLSAGGFYNEQFF
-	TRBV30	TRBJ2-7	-	TGTGCCTGGAGTGCCTCGGACGAGCAGTACTTC	CAWSASDEQYF
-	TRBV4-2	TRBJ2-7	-	TGTGCCAGCAGCCAAGAGGGGACCGGTTACTACGAGCAGTACTTC	CASSQEGTGYYEQYF
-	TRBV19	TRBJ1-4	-	TGTGCCAGTAGTGACACAGACAGGAGGCCCAACACTAATGAAAAACTGTTTTTT	CASSDTDRRPNTNEKLFF
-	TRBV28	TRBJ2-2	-	TGTGCCAGCAGTACACGCCCCAGGGCGTGGGGCGGGGAGCTGTTTTTT	CASSTRPRAWGGELFF
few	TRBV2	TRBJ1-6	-	TGTGCCAGCAGCCCTCCACAGGGAGTGGGGAATTCACCCCTCCACTTT	CASSPPQGVGNSPLHF
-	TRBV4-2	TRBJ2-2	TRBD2	TGTGCCAGCAGCCGCTCTGGTCTTTTAAGCGGGGGAGGGGCCGGGGAGCTGTTTTTT	CASSRSGLLSGGGAGELFF
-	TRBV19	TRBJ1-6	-	TGTGCCAGTAGTATGGAGTCGGGGAGCTCCTATAATTCACCCCTCCACTTT	CASSMESGSSYNSPLHF
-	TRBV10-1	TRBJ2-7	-	TGCGCCAGCAGTGCCGGATACGAGCAGTACTTC	CASSAGYEQYF
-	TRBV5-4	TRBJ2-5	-	TGTGCCAGCAGCTTAGGGGCCCAAGAGACCCAGTACTTC	CASSLGAQETQYF
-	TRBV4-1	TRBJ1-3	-	TGCGCCAGCAGCCTTCCACAAGGGGCAGGTACCTCTGGAAACACCATATATTTT	CASSLPQGAGTSGNTIYF
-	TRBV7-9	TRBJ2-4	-	TGTGCCAGCAGGCAAACCGGGACACAAGCCAAAAACATTCAGTACTTC	CASRQTGTQAKNIQYF
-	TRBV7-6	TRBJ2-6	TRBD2	TGTGCCAGCAGCCTTAGCGGGGGAAGCTCTGGGGCCAACGTCCTGACTTTC	CASSLSGGSSGANVLTF
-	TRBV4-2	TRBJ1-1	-	TGTGCCAGCAGAAGACGCACTGAAGCTTTCTTT	CASRRRTEAFF